This TCR beta chain originates from a study of blood T cell repertoires in COVID-19. The CDR3 is made up of 17 amino acids. Germline V gene sequence: CDR1 SGHVS, CDR2 FNYEAQ. Trimming took 5 bases from V and 0 from J, leaving 17 bases between them. Sequencing was performed with immunoSEQ multiplex PCR; in TCRdb, only in-frame clones are kept and a portion is missing. The table has some 70,000 clones, about 83% seen once; the top ten hold approximately 40%. This TCR came from an older man with acute or convalescent COVID-19. The chain couples TRBV7-6 to TRBJ2-1, with D possibly being TRBD2 (5 bases). The sequencing sample was made of peripheral blood. The CDR3, as DNA: TGTGCCAGCAGCCACGGGGTTAGGGAACACTCCTACAATGAGCAGTTCTTC. This sequence encodes CASSHGVREHSYNEQFF.